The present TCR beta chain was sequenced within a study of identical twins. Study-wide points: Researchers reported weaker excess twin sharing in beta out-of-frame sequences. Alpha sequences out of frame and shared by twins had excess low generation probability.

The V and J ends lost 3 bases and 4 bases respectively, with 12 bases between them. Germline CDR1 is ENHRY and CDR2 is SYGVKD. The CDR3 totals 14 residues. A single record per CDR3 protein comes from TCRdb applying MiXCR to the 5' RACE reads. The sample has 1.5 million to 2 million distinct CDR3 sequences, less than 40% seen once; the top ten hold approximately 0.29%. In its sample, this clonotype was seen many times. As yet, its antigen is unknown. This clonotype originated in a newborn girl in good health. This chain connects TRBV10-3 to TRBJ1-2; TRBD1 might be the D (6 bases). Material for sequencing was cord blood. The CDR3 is CAISDTGIAYGYTF. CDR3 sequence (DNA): TGTGCCATCAGTGATACAGGGATTGCCTATGGCTACACCTTC.